This T cell receptor beta chain was sequenced for a study of CD8+ T cells in alopecia areata. Isolated RNA was reverse transcribed into cDNA used as the sequencing template. The repertoire was sequenced with immunoSEQ multiplex PCR; TCRdb's copy has only in-frame clones and lacks some. The sample shows about 200,000 clones, more than 55% of them seen only once. Germline assignment: CDR1 MGHRA and CDR2 YSYEKL. There are 16 residues in the CDR3. V dropped 4 bases and J dropped 2 bases, with 15 bases sitting between them. The TCR comes from a human donor in good health. The sequencing sample was made of CD8+ T cells sorted from blood. The V gene is TRBV4-1, the J gene TRBJ1-5; maybe TRBD1 (5 bases). CDR3 DNA sequence: TGCGCCAGCAGCCTATCGAGGGGATCTGGCAATCAGCCCCAGCATTTT. Its protein is CASSLSRGSGNQPQHF.